Reported below is one T cell receptor (beta chain). The antigen remains undetermined. Germline CDR1 MNHNS, CDR2 SASEGT. The CDR3 has 15 residues. Trimming stripped 11 bases from V and 0 bases from J, with 16 bases between. Treatment noted: roughly nine-day PBMC culture with coronavirus spike peptide pools or control peptides (ViraFEST assay). The sample originates from a study of vaccination and CD4 T cells after COVID-19. Study summary: The study collected post-vaccine samples a median about 71 days after dose two, with a range of 14 to 241.

Sequencing of cultured CD4+ T cell DNA used the Oncomine TCR Beta short-read assay. Each CDR3 protein is one row after TCRdb ran MiXCR on the PCR reads. The sample has 20,000 to 25,000 distinct CDR3 sequences, about 40% seen once. The gene calls are TRBV6-1 and TRBJ2-2, with D unresolved. This specimen consisted of CD4+ T cells from blood, cultured in vitro, obtained before SARS-CoV-2 vaccination. The receptor's source is a human donor who had recovered from COVID-19. CDR3 sequence reads: CAVARTDANTGELFF. The CDR3 coding sequence is TGTGCCGTGGCTCGGACGGACGCGAACACCGGGGAGCTGTTTTTT.